The 5 T cell receptor beta chains in this list originate from one sample, sequenced in a study of cytotoxic CD8 clonotypes in ibrutinib-treated CLL. This table comes from immunoSEQ multiplex PCR, and its TCRdb copy is limited to in-frame clones, with some not included. The top ten hold 16% of the sample, which has 35,000 or so clones, over 55% seen once. The sample consisted of PBMCs, taken at disease progression, from a patient treated with ibrutinib. The receptors stem from a human donor with chronic lymphocytic leukemia.

The chain employs TRBV6-5 and TRBJ2-1; the match to TRBD2 covers 8 bases. CDR3 length: 15 amino acids. Germline CDR1 is MNHEY and CDR2 is SVGAGI. The V and J ends lost 5 bases and 2 bases, in that order; junction bases with no gene match: 5. The CDR3 nucleotides are TGTGCCAGCAGTCCATCTAGCGGGCCCTACAATGAGCAGTTCTTC. This sequence encodes CASSPSSGPYNEQFF.

This clone was seen once. The J gene is TRBJ1-1, the V gene TRBV7-9; D is uncertain. V was shortened by 1 base and J by 8 bases, with 11 bases between the two germline ends. The CDR3 sequence is 13 residues long. CDR1 is SEHNR and CDR2 is FQNEAQ in the germline V gene (reference sequence). For the CDR3, the DNA is TGTGCCAGCAGCTTAGTTCCCCGTCAAGAAGCTTTCTTT. Translated, it gives CASSLVPRQEAFF.

The chain uses TRBV6-5 and TRBJ2-5; 10 bases fit TRBD2. V lost 2 bases to trimming and J lost 7 bases; unmatched junction nucleotides: 10. Germline V lookup: CDR1 MNHEY, CDR2 SVGAGI. The CDR3 consists of 16 residues. The CDR3 is CASSYTTGLAAGTQYF. The CDR3 nucleotides are TGTGCCAGCAGTTACACTACCGGACTAGCGGCCGGGACCCAGTACTTC.

The chain combines TRBV5-5 with TRBJ2-2; D not resolved. The CDR3 covers 15 residues. The V end was cut by 0 bases, the J end by 1 base, with 7 bases between. The germline V gene has CDR1 SGHKS and CDR2 YYEKEE (reference sequence). The CDR3 coding sequence is TGTGCCAGCAGCTTGGATCGGGTGAACACCGGGGAGCTGTTTTTT. Translation: CASSLDRVNTGELFF.

CDR3 residues: CASTDRQDQETQYF. The CDR3 bases are TGTGCCAGTACCGACCGACAGGACCAAGAGACCCAGTACTTC. The chain recombines TRBV19 with TRBJ2-5, with a possible D match to TRBD1 (6 bases). There are 14 residues in the CDR3. Trimming stripped 7 bases from V and 0 bases from J, with 12 bases between. Germline-derived CDR1 and CDR2 are LNHDA and SQIVND (reference sequence).